The clone carrying this T cell receptor (beta chain) was seen a few times. Its antigen is currently unknown. Trimming removed 4 bases from V and 3 bases from J, with 13 bases in between. CDR1 SGHDT and CDR2 YYEEEE come from the germline V gene. The CDR3 spans 14 residues. This sample stems from a study of beta chain features in type 1 diabetes. Study-wide points: Significant though moderate, a shortening of TCRB CDR3s appeared in all four CD4+ subsets of Type 1 diabetes patients.

In total, each donor contributed a single heparinised blood draw that averaged roughly 100 mL. Purity (above 98%) was reached by all sorted populations. The investigators reverse transcribed all of the isolated RNA, so they sequenced expressed TCRB transcripts. Across stem cell-like memory T cell samples, reads averaged approximately 1 million. The table came from immunoSEQ multiplex PCR; TCRdb's copy has only in-frame clones and leaves some out. Of 15,000 to 20,000 clones listed, 45% to 50% are singletons. Specimen: stem cell memory CD4+ T cells from blood. The genes are TRBV5-6 and TRBJ1-1; maybe TRBD1 (5 bases). The source is a man aged 18 to 30 in good health. CDR3 sequence: CASSGRGVDTEAFF. CDR3 nucleotides: TGTGCCAGCAGCGGGAGGGGAGTGGACACTGAAGCTTTCTTT. Complete variable domain (other parts from reference TRBV5-6 and TRBJ1-1): DAGVTQSPTHLIKTRGQQVTLRCSPKSGHDTVSWYQQALGQGPQFIFQYYEEEERQRGNFPDRFSGHQFPNYSSELNVNALLLGDSALYLCASSGRGVDTEAFFGQGTRLTVV.